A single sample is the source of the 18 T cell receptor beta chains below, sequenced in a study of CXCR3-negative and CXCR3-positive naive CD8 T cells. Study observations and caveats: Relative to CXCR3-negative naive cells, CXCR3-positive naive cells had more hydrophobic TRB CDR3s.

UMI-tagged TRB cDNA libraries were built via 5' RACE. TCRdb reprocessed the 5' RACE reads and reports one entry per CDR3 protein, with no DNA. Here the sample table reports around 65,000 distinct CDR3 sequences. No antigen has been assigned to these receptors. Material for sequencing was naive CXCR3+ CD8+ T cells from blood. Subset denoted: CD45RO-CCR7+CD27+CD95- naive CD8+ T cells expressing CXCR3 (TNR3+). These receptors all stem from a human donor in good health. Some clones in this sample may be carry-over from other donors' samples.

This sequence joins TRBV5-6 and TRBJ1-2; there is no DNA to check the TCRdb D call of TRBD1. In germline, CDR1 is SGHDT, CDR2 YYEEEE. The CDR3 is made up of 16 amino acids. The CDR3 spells CASSDQTSGTGDGYTF.

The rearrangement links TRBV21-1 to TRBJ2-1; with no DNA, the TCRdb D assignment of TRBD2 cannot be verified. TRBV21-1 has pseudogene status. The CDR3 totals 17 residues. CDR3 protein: CASSYPRASGGGCEQFF.

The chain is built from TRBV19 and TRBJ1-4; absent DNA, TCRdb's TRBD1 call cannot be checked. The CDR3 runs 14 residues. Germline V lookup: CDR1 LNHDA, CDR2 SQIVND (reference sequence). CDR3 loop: CASTRDRNNEKLFF. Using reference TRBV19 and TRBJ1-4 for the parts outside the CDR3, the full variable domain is DGGITQSPKYLFRKEGQNVTLSCEQNLNHDAMYWYRQDPGQGLRLIYYSQIVNDFQKGDIAEGYSVSREKKESFPLTVTSAQKNPTAFYLCASTRDRNNEKLFFGSGTQLSVL.

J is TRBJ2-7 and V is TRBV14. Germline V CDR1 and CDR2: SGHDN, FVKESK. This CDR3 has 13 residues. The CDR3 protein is CASSQITSNEQYF. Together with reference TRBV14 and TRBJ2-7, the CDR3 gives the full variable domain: EAGVTQFPSHSVIEKGQTVTLRCDPISGHDNLYWYRRVMGKEIKFLLHFVKESKQDESGMPNNRFLAERTGGTYSTLKVQPAELEDSGVYFCASSQITSNEQYFGPGTRLTVT.

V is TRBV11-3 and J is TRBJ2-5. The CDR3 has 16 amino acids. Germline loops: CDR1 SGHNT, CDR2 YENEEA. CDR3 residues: CASSLDPTGYQETQYF.

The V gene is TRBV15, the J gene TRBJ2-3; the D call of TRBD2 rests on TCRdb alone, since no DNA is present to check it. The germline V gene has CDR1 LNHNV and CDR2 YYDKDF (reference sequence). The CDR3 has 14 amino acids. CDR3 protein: CATRLAGSTDTQYF.

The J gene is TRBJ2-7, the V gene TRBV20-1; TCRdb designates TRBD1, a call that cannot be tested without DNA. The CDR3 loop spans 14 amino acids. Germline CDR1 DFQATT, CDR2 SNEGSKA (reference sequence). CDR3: CSASSRERYYEQYF.

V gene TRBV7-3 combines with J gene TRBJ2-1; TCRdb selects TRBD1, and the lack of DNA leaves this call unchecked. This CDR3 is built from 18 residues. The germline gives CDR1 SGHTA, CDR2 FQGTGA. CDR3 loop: CASSLTPAAGAIYNEQFF.

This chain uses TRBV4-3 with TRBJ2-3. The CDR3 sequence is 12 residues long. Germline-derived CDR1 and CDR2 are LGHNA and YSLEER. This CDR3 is CPSSTSTDTQYF.

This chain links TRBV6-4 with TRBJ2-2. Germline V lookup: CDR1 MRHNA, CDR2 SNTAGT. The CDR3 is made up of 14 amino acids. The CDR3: CASSDSRDPGELFF.

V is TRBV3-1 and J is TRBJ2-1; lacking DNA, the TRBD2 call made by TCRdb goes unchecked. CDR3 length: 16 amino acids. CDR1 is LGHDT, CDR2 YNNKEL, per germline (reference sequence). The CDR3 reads CASSQSGLFAYNEQFF.

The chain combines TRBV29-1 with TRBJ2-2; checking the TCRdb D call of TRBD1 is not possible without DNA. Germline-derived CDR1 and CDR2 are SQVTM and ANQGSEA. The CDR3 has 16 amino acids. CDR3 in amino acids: CSVEASRQGITGELFF.

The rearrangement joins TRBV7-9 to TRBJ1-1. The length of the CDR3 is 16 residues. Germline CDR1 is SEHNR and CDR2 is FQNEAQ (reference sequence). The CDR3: CASSLPTGLRNTEAFF.

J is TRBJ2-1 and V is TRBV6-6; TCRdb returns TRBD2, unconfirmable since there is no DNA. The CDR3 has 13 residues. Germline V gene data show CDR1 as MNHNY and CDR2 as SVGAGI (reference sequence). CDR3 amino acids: CACSLGGVDEQFF.

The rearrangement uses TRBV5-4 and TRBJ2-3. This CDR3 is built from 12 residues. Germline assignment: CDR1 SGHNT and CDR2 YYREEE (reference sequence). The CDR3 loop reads CASSFWGDTQYF.

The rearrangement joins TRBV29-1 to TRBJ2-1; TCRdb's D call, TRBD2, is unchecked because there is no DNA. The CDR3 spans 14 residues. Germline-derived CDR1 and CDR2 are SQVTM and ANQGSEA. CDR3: CSVEDQWGRDEQFF.

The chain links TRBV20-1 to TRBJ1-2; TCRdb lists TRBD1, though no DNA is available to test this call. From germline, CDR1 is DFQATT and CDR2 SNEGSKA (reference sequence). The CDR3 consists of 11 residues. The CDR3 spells CSVRTSYGYTF.

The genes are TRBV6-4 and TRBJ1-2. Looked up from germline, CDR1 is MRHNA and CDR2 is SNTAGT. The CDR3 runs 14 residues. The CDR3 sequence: CAISELEDNYGYTF.